This T cell receptor beta chain was found in a study of blood T cells in healthy people across ages. Study-level results: In the absence of known donor CMV status, changes in expanded clonotypes were possibly confounded.

The donors, all healthy, were Caucasians living in Russia, aged about 6 to 90. Samples had at least 6 million PBMCs isolated from them. A note on this clonotype: Its antigen is unknown.

The trim removed 6 bases at V and 8 bases at J, leaving 24 bases unmatched. This CDR3 comprises 18 residues. CDR1 is SNHLY and CDR2 is FYNNEI in the germline V gene. Primed by a sample-barcoded 5' primer and a J-beta primer mix, a second PCR proceeded for 7 to 11 cycles. Each cDNA molecule, via a template-switch adaptor with 12 random nucleotides, was tagged. TCRdb reprocessed the 5' RACE reads with MiXCR, giving one entry per CDR3 protein. The sample lists 2 million or so distinct CDR3 sequences; approximately 50% were seen once. The sequencing sample was made of blood. The TCR comes from a woman aged 40 to 50 in good health. The genes are TRBV2 and TRBJ1-2, with 7 bases identical to TRBD1. CDR3 region: CASSYETIQGTNARGYTF. The CDR3 nucleotides read TGTGCCAGCAGCTATGAAACGATACAGGGGACGAATGCAAGGGGCTACACCTTC.